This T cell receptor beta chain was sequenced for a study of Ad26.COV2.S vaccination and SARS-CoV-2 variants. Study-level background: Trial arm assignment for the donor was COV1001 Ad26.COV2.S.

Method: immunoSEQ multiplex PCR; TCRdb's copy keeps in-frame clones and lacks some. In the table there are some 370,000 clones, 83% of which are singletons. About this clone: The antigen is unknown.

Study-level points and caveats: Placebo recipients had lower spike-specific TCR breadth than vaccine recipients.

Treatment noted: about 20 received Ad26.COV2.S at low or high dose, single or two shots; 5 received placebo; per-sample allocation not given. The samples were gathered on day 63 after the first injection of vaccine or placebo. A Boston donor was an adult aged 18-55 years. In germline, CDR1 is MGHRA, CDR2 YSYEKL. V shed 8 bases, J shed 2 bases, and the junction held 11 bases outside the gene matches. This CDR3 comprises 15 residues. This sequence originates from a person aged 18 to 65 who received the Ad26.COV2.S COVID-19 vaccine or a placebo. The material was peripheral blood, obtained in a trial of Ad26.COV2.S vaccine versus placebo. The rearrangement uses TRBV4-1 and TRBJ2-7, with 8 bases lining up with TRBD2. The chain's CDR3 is CASAPSGGRTYEQYF. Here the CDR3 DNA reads TGCGCCAGCGCCCCTTCGGGCGGGAGGACCTACGAGCAGTACTTC.